The 8 T cell receptor beta chains below were found in one sample sequenced in a study of T cell responses to AZD1222 COVID-19 vaccine. The method was immunoSEQ multiplex PCR; TCRdb's version includes in-frame clones alone and lacks a portion of them. Of more than 75,000 clones detected, about 90% appear once; the ten largest clones hold about 7.5%. The sample was peripheral blood, taken on day 0 of AZD1222 vaccination. The receptors here all came from an adult in good health.

The chain combines TRBV12-5 with TRBJ1-2; perhaps TRBD1 as D (6 bases). Trimming removed 0 bases from V and 3 bases from J, with 17 bases in between. CDR1 and CDR2 (germline): LGHNT, FRNRAP. The CDR3 extends over 17 amino acids. The CDR3, as DNA: TGTGCTAGTGGTTTGGTAATATTGGGGGCAAGTGACTATGGCTACACCTTC. Protein product: CASGLVILGASDYGYTF.

J is TRBJ2-3 and V is TRBV5-1; D remains unclear. Germline CDR1 SGHRS, CDR2 YFSETQ. CDR3 size: 16 residues. Trimming stripped 0 bases from V and 2 bases from J, with 13 bases between. CDR3 sequence (DNA): TGCGCCAGCAGCTTGGCCAACGGGCAATCCACAGATACGCAGTATTTT. It codes for CASSLANGQSTDTQYF.

V gene TRBV7-9 combines with J gene TRBJ2-2, with D perhaps matching TRBD1 or TRBD2 (6 bases each). The germline V gene has CDR1 SEHNR and CDR2 FQNEAQ (reference sequence). V lost 7 bases to trimming and J lost 6 bases, with 15 bases between them. There are 14 residues in the CDR3. DNA for the CDR3: TGTGCCAGCACCCAAATCGGGGGCGCCGGGGAGCTGTTTTTT. Translated, it gives CASTQIGGAGELFF.

The chain uses TRBV19 and TRBJ1-2; 8 bases line up with TRBD1. Germline V gene data show CDR1 as LNHDA and CDR2 as SQIVND (reference sequence). The CDR3 sequence is 13 residues long. CDR3 coding DNA: TGTGTTGCCACCCCTGGACAGGGTTATGGCTACACCTTC. Translated: CVATPGQGYGYTF.

CDR3 nucleotide sequence: TGTGCCAGCAGCCCCCGGACCCGCAATGAGCAGTTCTTC. Protein sequence: CASSPRTRNEQFF. V is TRBV7-3 and J is TRBJ2-1; no clear D. This CDR3 contains 13 residues. Germline V gene sequence: CDR1 SGHTA, CDR2 FQGTGA. Trimming took 5 bases from V and 6 from J, leaving 11 bases between them.

CDR3 coding DNA: TGTGCCACCAGTGATTACGGGACAGAGCAGTACTTC. It is translated as CATSDYGTEQYF. The gene calls are TRBV24-1 and TRBJ2-7, with D maybe TRBD1 (6 bases). CDR3 size: 12 residues. Germline CDR1 reads KGHDR; CDR2 reads SFDVKD. The V end was cut by 2 bases, the J end by 7 bases, with 8 bases between.

Details on this clone: Compared with germline, one end of the junction differs, possibly owing to a read error. The gene calls are TRBV7-2 and TRBJ1-2; TRBD1 is a possible D gene (5 bases). The CDR3 is made up of 13 amino acids. Germline CDR1 reads SGHTA; CDR2 reads FQGNSA. Here the CDR3 DNA reads TGTGCCAGCAGCTTGGGACGGACCTATGGCTACACTTTC. As protein: CASSLGRTYGYTF.

The rearrangement uses TRBV10-3 and TRBJ1-6; 11 positions match TRBD1. This CDR3 has 16 residues. Trimming at V came to 3 bases and at J to 5 bases, leaving 3 bases not matched to a gene. Looked up from germline, CDR1 is ENHRY and CDR2 is SYGVKD. The CDR3 coding sequence is TGTGCCATCAGTGATAGGGACAGGGGGGATAATTCACCCCTCCACTTT. It translates to CAISDRDRGDNSPLHF.